This TCR beta chain was captured by sequencing in a study of vaccination effects on CD4 cells after COVID-19. General study findings and limits: Few convalescent patients were studied, and early post-infection samples were lacking. Clones from infection and from vaccination both contracted markedly late after vaccination.

This clone was observed a handful of times. Its cognate antigen is unknown. Ahead of sequencing, the ViraFEST assay grew antigen-specific CD4+ T cells using viral peptide pools. Having been cultured for around nine days, the cells underwent CD4+ T cell isolation. Nucleocapsid antibodies stayed negative before and after vaccination, showing no earlier SARS-CoV-2 infection. The germline CDR1 and CDR2 sequences are LNHDA and SQIVND (reference sequence). The CDR3 totals 16 residues. V lost 5 bases to trimming and J lost 0 bases, with 16 bases between them. Repertoires were generated with immunoSEQ multiplex PCR, while TCRdb's copy carries only in-frame clones and drops some. The sample lists about 79,000 clones, around 74% occurring once.

The sample was CD4+ T cells from PBMCs cultured with HCoV-229E spike peptides, taken before COVID-19 vaccination. The clonotype originates from a human donor who received a COVID-19 vaccine. The genes are TRBV19 and TRBJ2-5; D gene ambiguous. The CDR3 loop reads CASSPRGPPNQETQYF. CDR3 DNA: TGTGCCAGTAGTCCCCGAGGACCACCTAACCAAGAGACCCAGTACTTC.